This T cell receptor (beta chain) was identified in a study of OX40 agonist ivuxolimab in advanced cancers. Study background: Previous treatment with anti-PD-1, anti-PD-L1 or anti-CTLA-4 therapy was allowed; 30% to 50% had received some.

In regard to this clone: Antigen specificity is unknown.

The study, taken as a whole, reports: Dose levels from 0.1 to 3.0 mg/kg saw CD4+ and CD8+ blood T cells expand clonally by week 6.

Repertoires were generated with immunoSEQ multiplex PCR, while TCRdb's copy carries only in-frame clones and drops some. The sample shows around 130,000 clones, 90% to 95% of them seen only once. This CDR3 region has 16 residues. Germline loops: CDR1 SGHTA, CDR2 FQGNSA. With 5 bases clipped from V and 2 bases from J, the junction kept 11 bases outside the gene matches. Peripheral blood came from all dose cohorts at three timepoints. Sequences were derived from CD4+ or CD8+ T cells sorted from blood, sampled in a trial of the OX40 agonist ivuxolimab. V is TRBV7-2 and J is TRBJ1-2; 7 bases are shared with TRBD1. This TCR derives from an adult with an advanced solid tumor such as melanoma, head and neck, liver or kidney cancer. Written as DNA, the CDR3 is TGTGCCAGCAGCCGGAGGGCAGGGGGATCAAACTATGGCTACACCTTC. Translating it yields CASSRRAGGSNYGYTF.